The rows below give T cell receptor beta chains drawn from one sample of a study of blood T cells in healthy people across ages. TCRdb re-called the 5' RACE reads with MiXCR, one entry per CDR3 protein. Of 1.5 million to 2 million distinct CDR3 sequences in the sample, 28% were seen once. The sequencing sample was made of blood. The source is a woman aged 25 to 39 in good health. Both conserved end residues are part of each CDR3. A D gene is named only where the DNA matches it firmly. Expanded clones get a size class; other rows say once, few or many, or leave the size out.

D	size	V	J	CDR3	DNA
TRBD1	NA	TRBV5-1	TRBJ2-7	CASSWGQGYNEQYF	TGCGCCAGCAGCTGGGGACAGGGTTACAATGAGCAGTACTTC
TRBD2	NA	TRBV7-2	TRBJ2-3	CASSLSGTSFWSDTQYF	TGTGCCAGCAGCTTGTCCGGGACTAGTTTTTGGTCAGATACGCAGTATTTT
NA	NA	TRBV6-2/TRBV6-3	TRBJ2-3	CASSPLTSYGTDTQYF	TGTGCCAGCAGCCCACTCACTAGTTACGGCACAGATACGCAGTATTTT
TRBD2	NA	TRBV5-1	TRBJ2-1	CASNKRGTSGGSYNEQFF	TGCGCCAGCAACAAAAGGGGGACTAGCGGGGGGTCCTACAATGAGCAGTTCTTC
NA	few	TRBV29-1	TRBJ1-1	CSAASVGTEAFF	TGCAGCGCTGCGTCAGTTGGCACTGAAGCTTTCTTT
NA	NA	TRBV12-3/TRBV12-4	TRBJ2-1	CASSLSPLTLGSYNEQFF	TGTGCCAGCAGTTTATCCCCCCTGACGTTAGGCTCCTACAATGAGCAGTTCTTC
TRBD2	many	TRBV10-3	TRBJ2-5	CAISDNRALRGQETQYF	TGTGCCATCAGCGACAACCGGGCTCTGCGGGGGCAAGAGACCCAGTACTTC
TRBD2	NA	TRBV11-2	TRBJ2-4	CASSFSGGLNIQYF	TGTGCCAGCAGCTTTAGCGGGGGGCTAAACATTCAGTACTTC
NA	few	TRBV7-2	TRBJ2-7	CASSLALSRLEQYF	TGTGCCAGCAGCTTAGCCTTGTCTCGGCTCGAGCAGTACTTC
NA	NA	TRBV5-1	TRBJ2-7	CASSLEDSVFYEQYF	TGCGCCAGCAGCTTGGAGGACTCGGTGTTCTACGAGCAGTACTTC
TRBD2	NA	TRBV5-1	TRBJ2-7	CASSPWSTGLAGGLSYEQYF	TGCGCCAGCAGCCCGTGGTCCACCGGACTAGCGGGGGGGCTCTCCTACGAGCAGTACTTC
NA	many	TRBV12-3/TRBV12-4	TRBJ1-2	CASSRRTTYGYTF	TGTGCCAGCAGTCGCAGGACCACCTATGGCTACACCTTC
TRBD1	NA	TRBV6-5	TRBJ2-1	CASSRDREKQFF	TGTGCCAGCAGTCGGGACAGGGAGAAACAGTTCTTC
NA	NA	TRBV18	TRBJ2-3	CASSPRPDARSTDTQYF	TGTGCCAGCTCACCACGTCCGGACGCCCGTAGCACAGATACGCAGTATTTT
TRBD2	NA	TRBV5-1	TRBJ2-5	CASSFSGRIQETQYF	TGCGCCAGCAGCTTTAGCGGGAGGATCCAAGAGACCCAGTACTTC
NA	NA	TRBV5-1	TRBJ1-6	CASSLDGGASPLHF	TGCGCCAGCAGCTTGGATGGGGGTGCGTCACCCCTCCACTTT
NA	once	TRBV15	TRBJ2-2	CATSRARTSTGELFF	TGTGCCACCAGCAGGGCTAGAACAAGTACCGGGGAGCTGTTTTTT
NA	many	TRBV7-2	TRBJ1-5	CASSATVNQPQHF	TGTGCCAGCAGCGCGACAGTGAATCAGCCCCAGCATTTT
TRBD2	many	TRBV20-1	TRBJ2-1	CSAMSASGSSFF	TGCAGTGCTATGAGCGCTAGCGGGAGTTCGTTCTTC
TRBD1	few	TRBV5-1	TRBJ2-7	CASSLRDRDAEQYF	TGCGCCAGCAGCTTGAGGGACAGGGATGCCGAGCAGTACTTC
TRBD2	NA	TRBV14	TRBJ2-1	CASSHLAGVSNEQFF	TGTGCCAGCAGCCACCTAGCGGGAGTATCCAATGAGCAGTTCTTC
NA	few	TRBV7-2	TRBJ2-1	CASSLGRYSYNEQFF	TGTGCCAGCAGCTTGGGACGCTACTCCTACAATGAGCAGTTCTTC
NA	few	TRBV6-1	TRBJ2-3	CASSEGWGGTQYF	TGTGCCAGCAGTGAAGGCTGGGGCGGTACGCAGTATTTT
NA	many	TRBV11-2	TRBJ2-7	CASSLGRTPEQYF	TGTGCCAGCAGCTTAGGACGTACACCAGAGCAGTACTTC
NA	few	TRBV28	TRBJ2-7	CASREQEDEQYF	TGTGCCAGCAGAGAACAGGAGGACGAGCAGTACTTC
TRBD2	few	TRBV11-2	TRBJ2-7	CASSTLAGGAYEQYF	TGTGCCAGCAGCACCTTAGCGGGAGGGGCCTACGAGCAGTACTTC
TRBD2	once	TRBV6-5	TRBJ2-3	CASGKAGGLTDTQYF	TGTGCCAGCGGTAAAGCGGGAGGTCTCACAGATACGCAGTATTTT
NA	few	TRBV6-5	TRBJ1-2	CASSYSSEQGANYGYTF	TGTGCCAGCAGTTACTCGAGCGAACAGGGAGCTAACTATGGCTACACCTTC
NA	few	TRBV7-2	TRBJ2-7	CASSLGRTNYEQYF	TGTGCCAGCAGCTTAGGACGGACTAACTACGAGCAGTACTTC
NA	few	TRBV19	TRBJ2-7	CASSDAISSYEQYF	TGTGCCAGTAGCGACGCCATCTCTTCCTACGAGCAGTACTTC
NA	NA	TRBV24-1	TRBJ1-4	CATGGGGPNEKLFF	TGTGCCACCGGAGGAGGCGGGCCTAATGAAAAACTGTTTTTT
NA	NA	TRBV20-1	TRBJ2-6	CSARSGGLSGANVLTF	TGCAGTGCTAGATCGGGTGGCCTCTCTGGGGCCAACGTCCTGACTTTC
NA	NA	TRBV12-3/TRBV12-4	TRBJ1-1	CASSLSQRQAEAFF	TGTGCCAGCAGTTTATCACAGCGCCAGGCTGAAGCTTTCTTT
NA	NA	TRBV18	TRBJ1-1	CASSTNGGDTEAFF	TGTGCCAGCTCAACAAATGGGGGGGACACTGAAGCTTTCTTT
TRBD2	few	TRBV3-1	TRBJ2-1	CASSQDRRGGWNEQFF	TGTGCCAGCAGCCAAGATCGGCGGGGGGGCTGGAATGAGCAGTTCTTC
NA	many	TRBV24-1	TRBJ2-3	CATSDLGTSTDTQYF	TGTGCCACCAGTGACCTGGGGACTAGCACAGATACGCAGTATTTT
TRBD1	NA	TRBV11-2	TRBJ2-7	CASGRPGTGDYEQYF	TGTGCCAGCGGACGCCCGGGGACAGGGGATTACGAGCAGTACTTC
NA	NA	TRBV20-1	TRBJ2-3	CSAPISGILGTDTQYF	TGCAGTGCGCCTATTTCCGGGATCCTGGGCACAGATACGCAGTATTTT
TRBD2	once	TRBV5-1	TRBJ2-1	CASKGTSGTNEQFF	TGCGCCAGCAAGGGGACTAGCGGAACCAATGAGCAGTTCTTC
TRBD1	NA	TRBV20-1	TRBJ2-1	CSAVQGAIYNEQFF	TGCAGTGCTGTACAGGGGGCTATCTACAATGAGCAGTTCTTC
TRBD2	NA	TRBV29-1	TRBJ2-4	CSVGLASYNEQYF	TGTAGCGTTGGACTAGCAAGCTACAATGAGCAGTACTTC
NA	many	TRBV3-1	TRBJ2-5	CASSQSEETQYF	TGTGCCAGCAGCCAAAGCGAAGAGACCCAGTACTTC
NA	NA	TRBV3-1	TRBJ1-1	CASGPGDTEAFF	TGTGCCAGCGGTCCGGGGGACACTGAAGCTTTCTTT
NA	NA	TRBV5-5	TRBJ1-5	CASSFRRDPMIQPQHF	TGTGCCAGCAGCTTCCGTAGGGACCCTATGATACAGCCCCAGCATTTT
NA	NA	TRBV19	TRBJ2-7	CASSSVLGGIEQYF	TGTGCCAGTAGCTCTGTCTTGGGGGGAATCGAGCAGTACTTC
NA	many	TRBV5-1	TRBJ2-7	CASSLGKRDSRLYEQYF	TGCGCCAGCAGCTTGGGTAAACGGGACTCCCGGCTCTACGAGCAGTACTTC
TRBD2	NA	TRBV9	TRBJ2-1	CASSTRGLAGDNEQFF	TGTGCCAGCTCTACCAGGGGGCTAGCGGGGGACAATGAGCAGTTCTTC
NA	few	TRBV18	TRBJ2-1	CASSPLSGAGSEQFF	TGTGCCAGCTCACCACTTTCCGGGGCCGGCTCCGAGCAGTTCTTC
NA	NA	TRBV7-9	TRBJ2-6	CASSLALRVGANVLTF	TGTGCCAGCAGCTTAGCGCTGAGGGTTGGGGCCAACGTCCTGACTTTC
NA	many	TRBV20-1	TRBJ1-2	CSAPVGVNYGYTF	TGCAGTGCCCCTGTCGGGGTAAACTATGGCTACACCTTC
TRBD2	once	TRBV16	TRBJ2-1	CASSHSGISYNEQFF	TGTGCCAGCAGCCATAGCGGGATTTCCTACAATGAGCAGTTCTTC
NA	NA	TRBV6-6	TRBJ2-1	CASSDGGKSSYNERFF	TGTGCCAGCAGTGACGGGGGAAAGAGCTCCTACAATGAGCGGTTCTTC
NA	few	TRBV2	TRBJ2-1	CASSEAQGNNEQFF	TGTGCCAGCAGTGAGGCACAGGGTAACAATGAGCAGTTCTTC
NA	NA	TRBV9	TRBJ2-3	CASGPQGRLGSTDTQYF	TGTGCCAGCGGCCCCCAGGGACGTTTGGGAAGCACAGATACGCAGTATTTT